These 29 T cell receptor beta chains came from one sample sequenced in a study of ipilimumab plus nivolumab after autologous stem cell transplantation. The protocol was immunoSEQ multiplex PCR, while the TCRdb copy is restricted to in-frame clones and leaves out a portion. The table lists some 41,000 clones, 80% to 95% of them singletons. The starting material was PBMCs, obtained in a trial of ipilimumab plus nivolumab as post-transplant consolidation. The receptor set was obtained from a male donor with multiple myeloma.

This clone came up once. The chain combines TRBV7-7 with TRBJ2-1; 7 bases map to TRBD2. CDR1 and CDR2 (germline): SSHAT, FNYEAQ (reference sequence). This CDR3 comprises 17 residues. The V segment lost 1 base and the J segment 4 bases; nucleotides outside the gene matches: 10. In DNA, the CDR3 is TGTGCCAGCAGCTTAGAGAGGCGGGAGTGGGCATACAATGAGCAGTTCTTC. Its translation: CASSLERREWAYNEQFF.

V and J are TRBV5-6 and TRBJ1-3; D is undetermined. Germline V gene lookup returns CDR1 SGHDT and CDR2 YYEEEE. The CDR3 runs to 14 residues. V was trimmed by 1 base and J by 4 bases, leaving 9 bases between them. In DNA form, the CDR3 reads TGTGCCAGCAGCTTGCCGGGTCACGGAAACACCATATATTTT. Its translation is CASSLPGHGNTIYF.

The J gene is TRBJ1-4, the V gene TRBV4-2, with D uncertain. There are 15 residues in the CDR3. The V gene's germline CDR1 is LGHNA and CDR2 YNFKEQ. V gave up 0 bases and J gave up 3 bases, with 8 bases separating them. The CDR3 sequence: CASSQDRGANEKLFF. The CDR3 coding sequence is TGTGCCAGCAGCCAAGATCGGGGAGCTAATGAAAAACTGTTTTTT.

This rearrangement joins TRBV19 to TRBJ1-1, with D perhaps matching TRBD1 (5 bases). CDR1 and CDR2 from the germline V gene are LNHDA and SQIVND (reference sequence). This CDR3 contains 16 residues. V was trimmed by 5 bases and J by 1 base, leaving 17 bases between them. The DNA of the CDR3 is TGTGCCAGTAGTCCCCAGGGCGCTGCTTGGAACACTGAAGCTTTCTTT. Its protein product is CASSPQGAAWNTEAFF.

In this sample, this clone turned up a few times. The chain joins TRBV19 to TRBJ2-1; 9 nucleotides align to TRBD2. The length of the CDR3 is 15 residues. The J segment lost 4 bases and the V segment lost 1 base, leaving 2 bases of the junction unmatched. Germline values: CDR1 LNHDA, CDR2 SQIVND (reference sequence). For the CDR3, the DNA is TGTGCCAGTAGTATAGTCCTAGCGGGGTACAATGAGCAGTTCTTC. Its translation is CASSIVLAGYNEQFF.

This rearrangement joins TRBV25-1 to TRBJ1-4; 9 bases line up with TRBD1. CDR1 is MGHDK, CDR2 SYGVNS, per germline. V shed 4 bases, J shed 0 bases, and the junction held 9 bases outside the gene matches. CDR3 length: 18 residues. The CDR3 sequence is CASSATTGGWATNEKLFF. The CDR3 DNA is TGTGCCAGCAGTGCCACGACAGGGGGTTGGGCAACTAATGAAAAACTGTTTTTT. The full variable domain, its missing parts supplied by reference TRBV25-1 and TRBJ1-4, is EADIYQTPRYLVIGTGKKITLECSQTMGHDKMYWYQQDPGMELHLIHYSYGVNSTEKGDLSSESTVSRIRTEHFPLTLESARPSHTSQYLCASSATTGGWATNEKLFFGSGTQLSVL.

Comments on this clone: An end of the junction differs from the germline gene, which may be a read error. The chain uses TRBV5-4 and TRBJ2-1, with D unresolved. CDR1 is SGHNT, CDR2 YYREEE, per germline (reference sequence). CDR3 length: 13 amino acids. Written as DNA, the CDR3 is TGTGCCAGCAGCTTGAACTCCAACAATGAGCAGTTCTTC. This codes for CASSLNSNNEQFF. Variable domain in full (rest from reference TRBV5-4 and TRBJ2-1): ETGVTQSPTHLIKTRGQQVTLRCSSQSGHNTVSWYQQALGQGPQFIFQYYREEENGRGNFPPRFSGLQFPNYSSELNVNALELDDSALYLCASSLNSNNEQFFGPGTRLTVL.

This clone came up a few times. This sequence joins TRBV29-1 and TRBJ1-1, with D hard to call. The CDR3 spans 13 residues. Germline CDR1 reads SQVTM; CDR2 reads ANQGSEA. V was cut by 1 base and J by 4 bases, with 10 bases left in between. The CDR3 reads CSVEGPRSTEAFF. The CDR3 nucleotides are TGCAGCGTTGAAGGCCCGAGGAGCACTGAAGCTTTCTTT.

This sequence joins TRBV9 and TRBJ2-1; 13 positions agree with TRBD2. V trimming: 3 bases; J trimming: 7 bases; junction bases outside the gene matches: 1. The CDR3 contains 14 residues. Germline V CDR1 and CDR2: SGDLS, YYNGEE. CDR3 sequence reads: CASSELAGGNEQFF. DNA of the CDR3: TGTGCCAGCAGCGAACTAGCGGGAGGGAATGAGCAGTTCTTC. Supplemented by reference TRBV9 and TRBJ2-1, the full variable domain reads DSGVTQTPKHLITATGQRVTLRCSPRSGDLSVYWYQQSLDQGLQFLIQYYNGEERAKGNILERFSAQQFPDLHSELNLSSLELGDSALYFCASSELAGGNEQFFGPGTRLTVL.

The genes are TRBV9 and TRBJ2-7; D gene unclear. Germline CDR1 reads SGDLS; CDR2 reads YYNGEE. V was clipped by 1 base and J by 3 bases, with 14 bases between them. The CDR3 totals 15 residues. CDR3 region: CASSVSTESYYEQYF. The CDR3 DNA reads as TGTGCCAGCAGCGTATCCACTGAGTCCTACTACGAGCAGTACTTC.

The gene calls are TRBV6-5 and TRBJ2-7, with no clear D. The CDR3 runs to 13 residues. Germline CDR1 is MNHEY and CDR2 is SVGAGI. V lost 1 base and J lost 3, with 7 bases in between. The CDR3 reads CASSYYSDYEQYF. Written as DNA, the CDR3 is TGTGCCAGCAGTTACTATTCAGACTACGAGCAGTACTTC.

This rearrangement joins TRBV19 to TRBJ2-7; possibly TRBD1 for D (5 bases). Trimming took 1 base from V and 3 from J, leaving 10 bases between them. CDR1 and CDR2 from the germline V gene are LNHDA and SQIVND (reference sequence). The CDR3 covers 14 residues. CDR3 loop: CASSIGAGNYEQYF. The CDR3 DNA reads TGTGCCAGTAGTATAGGTGCAGGGAACTACGAGCAGTACTTC.

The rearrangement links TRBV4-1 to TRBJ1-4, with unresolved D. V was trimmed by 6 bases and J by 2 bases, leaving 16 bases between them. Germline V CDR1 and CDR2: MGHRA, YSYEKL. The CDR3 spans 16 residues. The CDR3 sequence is CASSNTVGVTNEKLFF. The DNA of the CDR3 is TGCGCCAGCAGTAACACTGTCGGCGTGACTAATGAAAAACTGTTTTTT.

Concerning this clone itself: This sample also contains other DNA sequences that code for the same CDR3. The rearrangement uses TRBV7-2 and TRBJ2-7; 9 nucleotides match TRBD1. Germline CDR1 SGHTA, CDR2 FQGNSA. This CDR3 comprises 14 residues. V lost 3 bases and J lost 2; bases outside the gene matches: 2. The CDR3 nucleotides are TGTGCCAGCAGCTTGGGACAGGGCACCTACGAGCAGTACTTC. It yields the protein CASSLGQGTYEQYF.

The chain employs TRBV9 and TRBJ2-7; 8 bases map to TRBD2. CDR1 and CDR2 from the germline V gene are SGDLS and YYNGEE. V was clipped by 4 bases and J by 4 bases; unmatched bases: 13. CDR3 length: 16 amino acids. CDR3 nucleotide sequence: TGTGCCAGCAGCCCAACGGGGGGCGGGGGGAGATACGAGCAGTACTTC. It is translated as CASSPTGGGGRYEQYF.

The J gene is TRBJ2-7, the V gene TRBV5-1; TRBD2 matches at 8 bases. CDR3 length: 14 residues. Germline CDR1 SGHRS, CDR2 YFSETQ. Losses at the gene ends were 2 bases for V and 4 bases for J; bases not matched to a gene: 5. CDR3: CASSLTSGEYEQYF. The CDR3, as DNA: TGCGCCAGCAGCTTAACTAGCGGAGAATACGAGCAGTACTTC.

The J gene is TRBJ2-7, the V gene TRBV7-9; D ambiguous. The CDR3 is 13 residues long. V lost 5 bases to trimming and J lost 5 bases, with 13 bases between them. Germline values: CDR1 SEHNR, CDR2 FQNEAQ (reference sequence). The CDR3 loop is CASSPKGSHEQYF. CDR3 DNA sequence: TGTGCCAGCAGCCCTAAAGGTTCCCACGAGCAGTACTTC.

CDR3 region: CASSIGGGRNQPQHF. The DNA of the CDR3 is TGTGCCAGTAGTATAGGGGGAGGGCGAAATCAGCCCCAGCATTTT. V and J are TRBV19 and TRBJ1-5; D unresolved. This CDR3 is built from 15 residues. The germline gives CDR1 LNHDA, CDR2 SQIVND (reference sequence). The V gene lost 1 base and the J gene lost 4 bases, with 11 bases spanning the gap.

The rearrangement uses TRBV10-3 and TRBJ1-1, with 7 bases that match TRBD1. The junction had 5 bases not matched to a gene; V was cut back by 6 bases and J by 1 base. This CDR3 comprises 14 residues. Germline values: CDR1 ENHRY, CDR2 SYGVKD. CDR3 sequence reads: CAIRKTGSNTEAFF. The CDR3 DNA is TGTGCCATCAGAAAGACAGGGTCGAACACTGAAGCTTTCTTT.

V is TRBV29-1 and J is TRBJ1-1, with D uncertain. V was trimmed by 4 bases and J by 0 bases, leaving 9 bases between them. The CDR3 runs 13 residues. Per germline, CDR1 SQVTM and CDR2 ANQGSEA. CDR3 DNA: TGCAGCGTTGTTCGAGGGATGAACACTGAAGCTTTCTTT. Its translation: CSVVRGMNTEAFF.

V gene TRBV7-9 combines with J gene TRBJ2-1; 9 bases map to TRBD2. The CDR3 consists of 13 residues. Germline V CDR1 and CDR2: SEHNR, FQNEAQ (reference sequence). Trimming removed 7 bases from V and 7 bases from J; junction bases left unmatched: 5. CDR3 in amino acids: CASNLAGVNEQFF. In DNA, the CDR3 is TGTGCCAGCAATTTAGCGGGGGTAAATGAGCAGTTCTTC.

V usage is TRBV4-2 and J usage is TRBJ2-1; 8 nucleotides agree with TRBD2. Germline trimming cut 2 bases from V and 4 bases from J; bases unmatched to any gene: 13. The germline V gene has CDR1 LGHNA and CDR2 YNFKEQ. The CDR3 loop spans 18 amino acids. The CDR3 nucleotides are TGTGCCAGCAGCCAATTCCCGGGGGGGGCGGGAAAGTACAATGAGCAGTTCTTC. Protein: CASSQFPGGAGKYNEQFF.

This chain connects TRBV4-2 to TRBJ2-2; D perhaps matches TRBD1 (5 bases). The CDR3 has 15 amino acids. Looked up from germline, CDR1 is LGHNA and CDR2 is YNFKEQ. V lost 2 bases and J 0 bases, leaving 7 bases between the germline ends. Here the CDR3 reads CASSQRQTNTGELFF. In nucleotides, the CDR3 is TGTGCCAGCAGCCAAAGACAGACGAACACCGGGGAGCTGTTTTTT.

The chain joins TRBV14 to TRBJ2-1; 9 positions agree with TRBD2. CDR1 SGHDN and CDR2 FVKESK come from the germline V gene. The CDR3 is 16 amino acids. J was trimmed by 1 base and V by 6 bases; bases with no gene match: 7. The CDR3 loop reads CASRVAGEESYNEQFF. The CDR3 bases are TGTGCCAGCAGGGTAGCGGGAGAGGAGTCCTACAATGAGCAGTTCTTC.

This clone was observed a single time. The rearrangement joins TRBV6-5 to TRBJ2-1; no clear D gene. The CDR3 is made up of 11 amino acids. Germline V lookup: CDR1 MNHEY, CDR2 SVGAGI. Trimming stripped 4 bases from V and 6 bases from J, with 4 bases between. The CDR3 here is CASSLGNEQFF. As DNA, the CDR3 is TGTGCCAGCAGTTTGGGCAATGAGCAGTTCTTC.

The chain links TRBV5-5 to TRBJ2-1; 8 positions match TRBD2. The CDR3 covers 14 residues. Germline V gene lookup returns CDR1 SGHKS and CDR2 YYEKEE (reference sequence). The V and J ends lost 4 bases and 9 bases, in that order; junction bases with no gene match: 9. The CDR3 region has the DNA TGTGCCAGCAGCCCTTCCCCACTAGCGGTTGAGCAGTTCTTC. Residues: CASSPSPLAVEQFF.

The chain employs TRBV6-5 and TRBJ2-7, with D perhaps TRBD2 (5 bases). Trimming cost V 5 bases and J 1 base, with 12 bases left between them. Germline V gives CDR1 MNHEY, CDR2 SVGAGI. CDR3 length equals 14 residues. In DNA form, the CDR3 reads TGTGCCAGCAGTATAATAGGGAGTTCCTACGAGCAGTACTTC. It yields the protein CASSIIGSSYEQYF.

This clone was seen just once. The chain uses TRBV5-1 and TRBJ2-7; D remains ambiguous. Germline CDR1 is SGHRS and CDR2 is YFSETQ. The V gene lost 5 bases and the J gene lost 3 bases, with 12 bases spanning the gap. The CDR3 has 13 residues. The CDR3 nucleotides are TGCGCCAGCAGAGACCCGAGTTTCTACGAGCAGTACTTC. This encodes CASRDPSFYEQYF.

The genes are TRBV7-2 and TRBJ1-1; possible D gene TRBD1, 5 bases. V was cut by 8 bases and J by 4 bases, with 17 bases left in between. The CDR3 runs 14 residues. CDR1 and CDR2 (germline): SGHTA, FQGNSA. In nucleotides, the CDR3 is TGTGCCAGCGGAGGCCAGGGCGGAGGCACTGAAGCTTTCTTT. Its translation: CASGGQGGGTEAFF.